These T cell receptor beta chains were read from a single sample in a study of CD8+ T cells in alopecia areata. Assay: immunoSEQ multiplex PCR; the TCRdb copy retains only in-frame clones and omits some. This table holds approximately 170,000 clones, roughly 60% found once. The sequences come from CD4+ T cells sorted from blood, collected at week 24, from a patient treated with tofacitinib. All receptors derive from a human donor with alopecia areata. CDR3s include the opening cysteine and the closing phenylalanine or tryptophan. The D gene is left open where the match is weak. A clone size is listed for some rows: how often the clone was seen (once, few, many), or a class if it is expanded.

j_call clone_size v_call d_call cdr3_nt cdr3_aa
TRBJ2-7 few TRBV29-1 TRBD1 TGCAGCGCCGGACAGGGGTACGAGCAGTACTTC CSAGQGYEQYF
TRBJ2-3 NA TRBV5-1 TRBD2 TGCGCCAGCAGCTCCGGGACTAGCGGGAGCACAGATACGCAGTATTTT CASSSGTSGSTDTQYF
TRBJ2-3 NA TRBV27 NA TGTGCCAGCAGTTTGGTCTCAAGCACAGATACGCAGTATTTT CASSLVSSTDTQYF
TRBJ2-2 NA TRBV14 NA TGTGCCAGCAAACAGGGAAACGGCGGGGAGCTGTTTTTT CASKQGNGGELFF
TRBJ2-7 once TRBV4-2 NA TGTGCCAGCAGCCAAGATCCCCAATACGAGCAGTACTTC CASSQDPQYEQYF
TRBJ2-7 NA TRBV29-1 NA TGCAGCGTAAGCTCGGTGAATCAGGGCTACGAGCAGTACTTC CSVSSVNQGYEQYF
TRBJ2-5 once TRBV4-1 TRBD2 TGCGCCAGCAGCCTTAGCGGGGGCCTGCAAGAGACCCAGTACTTC CASSLSGGLQETQYF
TRBJ2-3 few TRBV27 TRBD2 TGCGCTCAGCGGGGGGAAGTCACAGATACGCAGTATTTT CAQRGEVTDTQYF
TRBJ1-6 NA TRBV11-2 NA TGTGCCAGCAGTCGCAGGGCTAATTCACCCCTCCACTTT CASSRRANSPLHF
TRBJ2-2 few TRBV23-1 NA TGCGCCAGCAGTCTCAGGTCCGGGGAGCTGTTTTTT CASSLRSGELFF
TRBJ2-1 few TRBV21-1 NA TGTGCCAGCACGTGGGGGCAATTACAATATGAGCAGTTCTTC CASTWGQLQYEQFF
TRBJ1-3 few TRBV5-1 TRBD1 TGCGCCAGCAGCCGGGACAGGAGCTCTGGAAACACCATATATTTT CASSRDRSSGNTIYF
TRBJ2-7 NA TRBV29-1 NA TGCAGCGCCCTAGGAGGGGAGGGGGTCTACGAGCAGTACTTC CSALGGEGVYEQYF
TRBJ1-1 once TRBV2 NA TGTGCCAGCAGTGATAGGGTCCCTGAAGCTTTCTTT CASSDRVPEAFF
TRBJ2-5 few TRBV5-6 NA TGTGCCAGCAGCTTGCAGTACGGAGGGGGAAGACAGACCCAGTACTTC CASSLQYGGGRQTQYF
TRBJ2-7 NA TRBV5-5 NA TGTGCCAGCAGCCGCGGGCAGACAAGCTCCTACGAGCAGTACTTC CASSRGQTSSYEQYF
TRBJ2-7 few TRBV30 TRBD1 TGTGCCTGGAGCCCCGCGGGACAGGGGACAACCTACGAGCAGTACTTC CAWSPAGQGTTYEQYF
TRBJ1-1 once TRBV30 NA TGTGCCTGGAGTAGGAGGGGCGGTGCGAACACTGAAGCTTTCTTT CAWSRRGGANTEAFF
TRBJ2-3 NA TRBV6-5 NA TGTGCCAGCAGTTCCTCGGACAGCACAGATACGCAGTATTTT CASSSSDSTDTQYF
TRBJ1-2 NA TRBV29-1 NA TGCAGCGTTGACCGGGGACGGGGCTACACCTTC CSVDRGRGYTF
TRBJ1-1 NA TRBV18 NA TGTGCCAGCTCGATAACGAACACTGAAGCTTTCTTT CASSITNTEAFF
TRBJ2-2 NA TRBV29-1 TRBD1 TGCAGCGTGAGCCGACAGGGGTTAGGCACCGGGGAGCTGTTTTTT CSVSRQGLGTGELFF
TRBJ1-1 NA TRBV5-1 NA TGCGCCAGCACCTTCGACGGAGACACTGAAGCTTTCTTT CASTFDGDTEAFF
TRBJ2-7 NA TRBV29-1 NA TGCAGCGCCGAGGACAGATACTCCTACGAGCAGTACTTC CSAEDRYSYEQYF
TRBJ1-6 NA TRBV10-2 NA TGCGCCAGCAGTTTCGAAAAATCAGTCTCACCCCTCCACTTT CASSFEKSVSPLHF
TRBJ1-1 NA TRBV9 NA TGTGCCAGCGGTCTTGAGAACACTGAAGCTTTCTTT CASGLENTEAFF
TRBJ2-7 few TRBV30 TRBD1 TGTGCCTGGAGTCGGGACAGCTACGAGCAGTACTTC CAWSRDSYEQYF
TRBJ1-2 NA TRBV5-1 NA TGCGCCAGCAGCTCCAGGACTGCTAACTATGGCTACACCTTC CASSSRTANYGYTF
TRBJ2-2 NA TRBV6-1 NA TGTGCCAGCAGAGGGACGGGGCTTCGGACCGGGGAGCTGTTTTTT CASRGTGLRTGELFF
TRBJ1-5 few TRBV19 NA TGTGCCAGTAGCCGGCAGGGGAGGTTCGATCAGCCCCAGCATTTT CASSRQGRFDQPQHF
TRBJ2-7 few TRBV18 NA TGTGCCAGCTCACCTTCTGTGGGGTTACCCGACGGACCTACCTACGAGCAGTACTTC CASSPSVGLPDGPTYEQYF
TRBJ1-2 few TRBV7-8 NA TGTGCCAGCACCATCGAGACCGGGAGCTATGGCTACACCTTC CASTIETGSYGYTF
TRBJ2-5 NA TRBV11-2 NA TGTGCCAGCAGCTTAGTCGGGGGGCCGGAGACCCAGTACTTC CASSLVGGPETQYF
TRBJ1-6 NA TRBV27 NA TGTGCCAGCAGTTTAGGGGCCGATAATTCACCCCTCCACTTT CASSLGADNSPLHF
TRBJ2-3 NA TRBV5-1 NA TGCGCCAGCAGCTTGGAGGGATTTGCCACAGATACGCAGTATTTT CASSLEGFATDTQYF
TRBJ1-1 NA TRBV27 NA TGTGCCAGCAGGGAACTAGGGGAAAGAGTTGAAGCTTTCTTT CASRELGERVEAFF
TRBJ1-5 NA TRBV29-1 NA TGCAGCGTTGCGGAGGCCAGTCTTCTGCCCCAGCATTTT CSVAEASLLPQHF
TRBJ2-1 NA TRBV6-5 NA TGTGCCAGCAGAACGATTATGGAGGATGAGCAGTTCTTC CASRTIMEDEQFF
TRBJ1-2 NA TRBV30 NA TGTGCCTGGACGGCCAACCCTAATGGGGGTTCGGATGGCTACACCTTC CAWTANPNGGSDGYTF
TRBJ1-5 NA TRBV28 NA TGTGCCAGCAATTTGGGGAGTTATAGCAATCAGCCCCAGCATTTT CASNLGSYSNQPQHF
TRBJ2-5 NA TRBV30 TRBD2 TGTGCCTGGAGTGTTATGCGGGGGGGCTCCGCGGAGACCCAGTACTTC CAWSVMRGGSAETQYF
TRBJ1-2 few TRBV29-1 NA TGCAGCGTTTCCGCCTTAACCGACAGAAATGGCTACACCTTC CSVSALTDRNGYTF
TRBJ2-5 NA TRBV25-1 NA TGTGCCAGCAGTGAACCAGGGCTCCAAGAGACCCAGTACTTC CASSEPGLQETQYF
TRBJ2-7 NA TRBV6-1 TRBD1 TGTGCCAGCTCCCGGACAGGGGCCTACGAGCAGTACTTC CASSRTGAYEQYF
TRBJ2-5 NA TRBV7-9 TRBD2 TGTGCCAGCAGCTTAGCAGCGGGAACTGGGGGTGAGACCCAGTACTTC CASSLAAGTGGETQYF
TRBJ2-7 few TRBV7-3 NA TGTGCCAGCAGCTTGGGCCCTCTGGGCAGGTTCGAACGGGGCGAGCAGTACTTC CASSLGPLGRFERGEQYF